These T cell receptor beta chains were read from a single sample in a study of blood T cells in healthy people across ages. TCRdb re-analysed the 5' RACE reads in MiXCR, keeping a single row per CDR3 protein. Of fewer than 1,200,000 distinct CDR3 sequences in the sample, around 27% are singletons; the top ten hold 0.75%. A further study also used this sample, focusing on T cells of mothers and their children.

The sequencing sample was made of blood. These TCRs come from a girl aged 2 to 10 in good health. Each CDR3 is given with its conserved first and last residue. Each record gives: J gene, V gene, clone size, D gene, CDR3 DNA, CDR3 protein. The D gene is left open where the match is weak. Not every row has a clone size; where given, it reads once, few, many or a size class.

TRBJ2-5,TRBV11-3,few,TRBD2,TGTGCCAGCAGCTTAGATCTCTGGACTAGCAGGGAAGAGACCCAGTACTTC,CASSLDLWTSREETQYF
TRBJ2-1,TRBV12-3/TRBV12-4,.,.,TGTGCCAGCATTCCGGCGCAGAGCTCCTACAATGAGCAGTTCTTC,CASIPAQSSYNEQFF
TRBJ2-7,TRBV20-1,.,.,TGCAGTGCTAGAAGTAGGGAGCCTCCCTACGAGCAGTACTTC,CSARSREPPYEQYF
TRBJ2-7,TRBV29-1,.,.,TGCAGCGTTGAGGGCGTTATGGCAGGGAGACTATACGAGCAGTACTTC,CSVEGVMAGRLYEQYF
TRBJ2-7,TRBV7-9,.,TRBD2,TGTGCCAGCAGCAACCGCGGGGGAACCTACGAGCAGTACTTC,CASSNRGGTYEQYF
TRBJ1-2,TRBV5-1,many,TRBD1,TGCGCCAGCAGCTTGAATCAGGGGACAGCTAACTATGGCTACACCTTC,CASSLNQGTANYGYTF
TRBJ2-7,TRBV14,.,.,TGTGCCGGCAGCCAGTTGGGCTCCTACGAGCAGTACTTC,CAGSQLGSYEQYF
TRBJ2-4,TRBV29-1,.,.,TGCAGCGTTGAAGATCATTTTGAGGGATACATTCAGTACTTC,CSVEDHFEGYIQYF
TRBJ2-5,TRBV29-1,.,.,TGCAGCGTTGGGGGGGTGGCCGATGAGACCCAGTACTTC,CSVGGVADETQYF
TRBJ2-7,TRBV4-3,few,TRBD1,TGCGCCAGCGCCGAGGGACAGGGGAACTACGAGCAGTACTTC,CASAEGQGNYEQYF
TRBJ2-7,TRBV3-1,.,.,TGTGCCAGCAGCCCGGGTTGGGACTGGACCTACGAGCAGTACTTC,CASSPGWDWTYEQYF
TRBJ1-1,TRBV6-4,.,.,TGTGCCAGCAGTGATCCAGGGGTGAACACTGAAGCTTTCTTT,CASSDPGVNTEAFF
TRBJ2-3,TRBV28,many,TRBD2,TGTGCCAGCAGTTTGGCTAGCGGACGCACAGATACGCAGTATTTT,CASSLASGRTDTQYF
TRBJ1-1,TRBV5-1,few,.,TGCGCCAGCAGTTCTTACTTTCCCAACACTGAAGCTTTCTTT,CASSSYFPNTEAFF
TRBJ2-1,TRBV5-6,.,.,TGTGCCAGCAGCTTGGTTTGGGGCGGTGAGCAGTTCTTC,CASSLVWGGEQFF
TRBJ2-3,TRBV9,.,TRBD2,TGTGCCAGCAGCGCGACCCTAGCGGTGGGGGGCACAGATACGCAGTATTTT,CASSATLAVGGTDTQYF
TRBJ2-5,TRBV6-5,.,.,TGTGCCAGGATCTACAGGGTCCAAGAGACCCAGTACTTC,CARIYRVQETQYF
TRBJ2-3,TRBV7-9,.,.,TGTGCCAGCAGCACACCCACTAGCCCAGATACGCAGTATTTT,CASSTPTSPDTQYF
TRBJ2-7,TRBV12-3/TRBV12-4,.,.,TGTGCCAGCAGTTTTGATCAGGGGTTAACCTACGAGCAGTACTTC,CASSFDQGLTYEQYF
TRBJ1-2,TRBV6-2/TRBV6-3,once,.,TGTGCCAGCAGCCGGATGGAACGGGATGGCTACACCTTC,CASSRMERDGYTF
TRBJ1-3,TRBV9,few,.,TGTGCCAGGACTGGAAACACCATATATTTT,CARTGNTIYF
TRBJ1-6,TRBV5-6,few,TRBD1,TGTGCCAGCAGCTTGGTACAGGGGAGGTCACCCCTCCACTTT,CASSLVQGRSPLHF
TRBJ2-3,TRBV6-5,few,TRBD1,TGTGCCAGCACCAAGGGACAGGGGTACGCAGATACGCAGTATTTT,CASTKGQGYADTQYF
TRBJ2-1,TRBV20-1,.,.,TGCAGTGCTAGAGAGACGGCAGGGGCTTGGAGCTCCTACAATGAGCAGTTCTTC,CSARETAGAWSSYNEQFF
TRBJ2-7,TRBV29-1,many,.,TGCAGCGCCCGAAAGGACAGTTTGTCTGTGTACGAGCAGTACTTC,CSARKDSLSVYEQYF
TRBJ1-4,TRBV18,.,.,TGTGCCAGCTCACCAGGGATAAATGAAAAACTGTTTTTT,CASSPGINEKLFF
TRBJ1-1,TRBV5-1,.,TRBD1,TGCGCCAGCAGCTTCGACGGGACAGCCAACACTGAAGCTTTCTTT,CASSFDGTANTEAFF
TRBJ2-7,TRBV4-2,few,TRBD2,TGTGCCAGCAGCCAAGCAGGACTAGCAGGCCCCGAGCAGTACTTC,CASSQAGLAGPEQYF
TRBJ2-1,TRBV12-3/TRBV12-4,few,TRBD1,TGTGCCAGCAGTTTGACAGGGGGGTTTGAGCAGTTCTTC,CASSLTGGFEQFF
TRBJ2-5,TRBV2,.,TRBD1,TGTGCCAGTAGGGACAGGGTCCAAGAGACCCAGTACTTC,CASRDRVQETQYF
TRBJ2-3,TRBV4-1,.,TRBD2,TGCGCCAGCAGCCAAGAGTGGAGCGGGAGGGCCGTGTATTATACGCAGTATTTT,CASSQEWSGRAVYYTQYF
TRBJ2-6,TRBV20-1,.,.,TGCAGTGCTAGAATGAGGGGATCCTCTGGGGCCAACGTCCTGACTTTC,CSARMRGSSGANVLTF
TRBJ2-5,TRBV4-3,.,.,TGCGCCAGCAGCCAACGATACTATGGGGGAATGGAGACCCAGTACTTC,CASSQRYYGGMETQYF
TRBJ2-7,TRBV6-6,few,.,TGTGCCAGCAGTTACTTGGGGCGAGAGCCCTACGAGCAGTACTTC,CASSYLGREPYEQYF
TRBJ2-1,TRBV2,.,.,TGTGCCGCGGGACAGAAAAATGGCAATGAGCAGTTCTTC,CAAGQKNGNEQFF
TRBJ2-7,TRBV7-9,few,TRBD1,TGTGCTAGCAGCCCAAGGACAGGGCTAAAAGACGAGCAGTACTTC,CASSPRTGLKDEQYF
TRBJ2-7,TRBV12-3/TRBV12-4,few,TRBD2,TGTGCCAGCAGTCTTCCGGGACTAGATTCCTACGGGCAGTACTTC,CASSLPGLDSYGQYF
TRBJ1-1,TRBV27,.,.,TGTGCCAGCATGCTTTTAGGGAACACTGAAGCTTTCTTT,CASMLLGNTEAFF
TRBJ2-5,TRBV2,few,.,TGTGCCAGCACTACTGATGGCGCAGGGAGCGAGACCCAGTACTTC,CASTTDGAGSETQYF
TRBJ2-3,TRBV7-2,few,TRBD2,TGTGCCGCCAACAGACTAGCGGGGCAAGATACGCAGTATTTT,CAANRLAGQDTQYF
TRBJ2-7,TRBV6-2/TRBV6-3,.,.,TGTGCCAGCAGTCACGGGACACATACCTACGAGCAGTACTTC,CASSHGTHTYEQYF
TRBJ2-7,TRBV29-1,few,TRBD2,TGCAGCGCCCGACTAGCGGGCGAGGGCGAGCAGTACTTC,CSARLAGEGEQYF
TRBJ1-2,TRBV7-9,few,TRBD1,TGTGCCAGCAGCTTAGCTCCAGGACAGGGCGATGGCTACACCTTC,CASSLAPGQGDGYTF
TRBJ2-7,TRBV20-1,.,TRBD2,TGCAGTGCTGGACGAACCGGGGGACTATCCTACGAGCAGTACTTC,CSAGRTGGLSYEQYF
TRBJ1-2,TRBV6-1,many,.,TGTGCCTGTCCCGGGCCCTACTATGGCTACACCTTC,CACPGPYYGYTF
TRBJ2-7,TRBV7-9,few,TRBD2,TGTGCCAGCAGTCCAGGGACTAGCGGGAGCCGAACATCCGAGCAGTACTTC,CASSPGTSGSRTSEQYF
TRBJ2-7,TRBV4-1,.,TRBD1,TGCGCCAGCAGCCGGGTCCCGGTCGGGACAGGGGAATACGAGCAGTACTTC,CASSRVPVGTGEYEQYF
TRBJ1-1,TRBV7-9,few,.,TGTGCCAGCAGCTCCCTCCTCCAACACACTGAAGCTTTCTTT,CASSSLLQHTEAFF
TRBJ2-1,TRBV11-2,.,TRBD2,TGTGCCAGCAGCTCCGAACTACTAGCGGGGCCCTTAAGGATGTTCTTC,CASSSELLAGPLRMFF
TRBJ1-1,TRBV5-5,.,.,TGTGCCAGCAGCCGAAGAGACAGAGAGACTGAAGCTTTCTTT,CASSRRDRETEAFF
TRBJ2-5,TRBV5-1,few,TRBD2,TGCGCCAGCAGCTTGGTTAGCGGGGAGGCAGAGACCCAGTACTTC,CASSLVSGEAETQYF
TRBJ1-6,TRBV3-1,few,.,TGTGCCAGCAGCCAGGCAGCTATTAATTCACCCCTCCACTTT,CASSQAAINSPLHF
TRBJ1-1,TRBV4-1,few,.,TGCGCCAGCAGCCAACTGGGGGCGGTGGCTGAAGCTTTCTTT,CASSQLGAVAEAFF
TRBJ2-5,TRBV5-6,few,.,TGTGCCAGCAGTTCTGGACCGCTCCAAGAGACCCAGTACTTC,CASSSGPLQETQYF
TRBJ1-1,TRBV29-1,.,TRBD1,TGCAGCGTTGAAGGGAGCAGGGGGTACACTGAAGCTTTCTTT,CSVEGSRGYTEAFF
TRBJ2-5,TRBV3-1,few,.,TGTGCCAGCAGCCCCGCCGTCTACAGGGAGGGAGAGACCCAGTACTTC,CASSPAVYREGETQYF
TRBJ2-1,TRBV29-1,.,TRBD2,TGCAGCGTTCAACTAGCGGGCAGCGAGCAGTTCTTC,CSVQLAGSEQFF
TRBJ2-5,TRBV6-5,.,.,TGTGCCAGCAGCCCCTCTTCCGGACAAATTCCACAAGAGACCCAGTACTTC,CASSPSSGQIPQETQYF
TRBJ2-5,TRBV25-1,.,TRBD1,TGTGCCAGCAGTGAATTCTTCCCCGATAGGACAGGGTATGAAGAGACCCAGTACTTC,CASSEFFPDRTGYEETQYF
TRBJ2-6,TRBV7-2,.,.,TGTGCCAGCAGCACTAAGCTGGGGAATAAAATGGGGGCCAACGTCCTGACTTTC,CASSTKLGNKMGANVLTF